The present TCR beta chain was sequenced within a study of blood T cell repertoires in COVID-19. V was pared by 6 bases and J by 0 bases, with 18 bases between. This CDR3 contains 17 residues. CDR1 is SNHLY, CDR2 FYNNEI, per germline. Only in-frame clones appear in the TCRdb table, and some are missing; sequencing was by immunoSEQ multiplex PCR. The profile covers some 80,000 clones, with roughly nine tenths appearing a single time and just over 2.5% taken by the ten largest. Sequencing was carried out using peripheral blood. The V call is TRBV2, the J call TRBJ1-5; a possible D gene is TRBD1 (5 bases). The sequence was obtained from a man aged 50 or older with COVID-19, enrolled during active disease. CDR3 protein: CASSGTDGGYSNQPQHF. CDR3 bases: TGTGCCAGCAGCGGGACTGATGGGGGATATAGCAATCAGCCCCAGCATTTT.